These 17 T cell receptor beta chains originate from one sample sequenced in a study of PD-1 blockade in classical Hodgkin lymphoma. The data were produced by immunoSEQ multiplex PCR, yet TCRdb's version contains in-frame clones alone and is incomplete. The top ten clones hold approximately 15% of a sample with tens of thousands of clones, nearly 90% of them seen once. The time point was: cycle 4 day 1 (C4D1), after around six weeks of nivolumab. Each and every patient relapsed after autologous stem cell transplantation, and patients got differing brentuximab vedotin exposure. The sequenced sample was peripheral blood mononuclear cells (PBMCs), obtained before the fourth cycle of nivolumab. These receptors were taken from a human donor with classical Hodgkin lymphoma.

This chain uses TRBV2 with TRBJ2-7, with D unclear. The CDR3 contains 14 residues. The germline V gene encodes CDR1 SNHLY and CDR2 FYNNEI. The ends were cut back, 5 bases at V and 5 bases at J, with 16 bases in the middle. The CDR3 DNA is TGTGCCAGCAGTATCGACCGGGTCCAAGACGAGCAGTACTTC. It yields the protein CASSIDRVQDEQYF.

The chain is built from TRBV5-8 and TRBJ1-2; D gene unclear. Germline V lookup: CDR1 SGHTS, CDR2 YDEGEE. The CDR3 runs 13 residues. The V and J ends lost 0 bases and 3 bases respectively, with 6 bases between them. The CDR3 spells CASSLAVDYGYTF. The CDR3 bases are TGTGCCAGCAGCTTGGCTGTGGACTATGGCTACACCTTC.

The rearrangement links TRBV13 to TRBJ2-4; tentatively, D is TRBD2 (6 bases). CDR1 PRHDT and CDR2 FYEKMQ come from the germline V gene (reference sequence). Between the trimmed V and J ends, which lost 4 bases and 7 bases, there was a span of 20 bases. The length of the CDR3 is 16 residues. The chain's CDR3 is CASSWRRTTSWNIQYF. The CDR3 DNA sequence: TGTGCCAGCAGCTGGCGACGAACTACTAGCTGGAACATTCAGTACTTC.

The chain carries TRBV10-3 and TRBJ1-2, with 9 bases lining up with TRBD1. CDR1 and CDR2 (germline): ENHRY, SYGVKD. This CDR3 comprises 16 residues. Trimming took 2 bases from V and 5 from J; bases not matched to a gene: 9. The CDR3 sequence: CAISEPDRGIGYGYTF. The CDR3 DNA follows: TGTGCCATCAGTGAGCCGGACAGGGGTATCGGATATGGCTACACCTTC.

The genes are TRBV27 and TRBJ2-7, with TRBD1 matching 9 bases. The CDR3 consists of 14 residues. V gave up 7 bases and J gave up 5 bases; unmatched junction bases: 9. The germline CDR1 and CDR2 sequences are MNHEY and SMNVEV (reference sequence). The CDR3 reads CASKAGTGYHEQYF. DNA for the CDR3: TGTGCCAGCAAGGCCGGGACAGGGTACCACGAGCAGTACTTC.

The rearrangement links TRBV19 to TRBJ2-5; the match to TRBD2 covers 7 bases. Trimming removed 3 bases from V and 5 bases from J; junction bases left unmatched: 15. The germline V gene encodes CDR1 LNHDA and CDR2 SQIVND (reference sequence). The CDR3 has 17 amino acids. The CDR3 sequence is CASSMLPGLPTQETQYF. The CDR3 bases are TGTGCCAGTAGTATGCTGCCGGGACTACCGACTCAGGAGACCCAGTACTTC.

V usage is TRBV7-2 and J usage is TRBJ2-1, with 8 positions matching TRBD2. CDR1 is SGHTA and CDR2 is FQGNSA in the germline V gene. This CDR3 comprises 15 residues. Germline trimming cut 5 bases from V and 14 bases from J; bases unmatched to any gene: 17. The CDR3 sequence is CASSPVEGREVGKFF. DNA for the CDR3: TGTGCCAGCAGCCCGGTGGAGGGGCGGGAGGTAGGGAAGTTCTTC.

J is TRBJ2-1 and V is TRBV5-1, with D possibly being TRBD2 (5 bases). The CDR3 length is 14 residues. The germline CDR1 and CDR2 sequences are SGHRS and YFSETQ. V was clipped by 2 bases and J by 5 bases, with 11 bases between them. The CDR3 region is CASSLSGANNEQFF. In DNA, the CDR3 is TGCGCCAGCAGCTTAAGCGGAGCCAACAATGAGCAGTTCTTC.

V is TRBV5-1 and J is TRBJ1-1, with unresolved D. The V and J ends lost 0 bases and 8 bases respectively, with 14 bases between them. This CDR3 has 14 amino acids. Germline CDR1 is SGHRS and CDR2 is YFSETQ. The CDR3 DNA sequence: TGCGCCAGCAGCTTGGCCGGGGATTCTATAGAAGCTTTCTTT. Translation gives CASSLAGDSIEAFF. Based on the CDR3 plus reference TRBV5-1 and TRBJ1-1, the full variable domain is KAGVTQTPRYLIKTRGQQVTLSCSPISGHRSVSWYQQTPGQGLQFLFEYFSETQRNKGNFPGRFSGRQFSNSRSEMNVSTLELGDSALYLCASSLAGDSIEAFFGQGTRLTVV.

J is TRBJ2-7 and V is TRBV10-3; a possible D gene is TRBD2 (6 bases). This CDR3 has 14 residues. Trimming took off 2 bases at V and 3 bases at J, with 11 bases between the two ends. Germline V lookup: CDR1 ENHRY, CDR2 SYGVKD. The CDR3 nucleotides are TGTGCCATCAGTGAGGCGGGACTGGTCTACGAGCAGTACTTC. It specifies CAISEAGLVYEQYF.

This chain connects TRBV19 to TRBJ2-7, with 8 nucleotides matching TRBD1. There are 14 residues in the CDR3. CDR1 is LNHDA, CDR2 SQIVND, per germline (reference sequence). V lost 3 bases, J lost 4 bases, and 5 bases stayed unmatched. CDR3 DNA: TGTGCCAGTAGTATCACCGGGACAGGTTACGAGCAGTACTTC. It specifies CASSITGTGYEQYF.

This rearrangement joins TRBV10-3 to TRBJ1-4, with D hard to call. Trimming took 4 bases from V and 8 from J, leaving 14 bases between them. This CDR3 contains 14 residues. Germline V gene data show CDR1 as ENHRY and CDR2 as SYGVKD. CDR3 residues: CAISASRYGEKLFF. The CDR3 DNA reads as TGTGCCATCAGTGCAAGCCGGTACGGGGAAAAACTGTTTTTT.

The V call is TRBV6-6, the J call TRBJ2-5, with TRBD1 identical over 9 bases. Gene TRBJ2-7 matches the end of the DNA better, so the J call may be wrong. The V gene's germline CDR1 is MNHNY and CDR2 SVGAGI (reference sequence). The CDR3 consists of 14 residues. This CDR3 reads CASSYTGGKYEQYF. CDR3 bases: TGTGCCAGCAGTTACACAGGGGGCAAATACGAGCAGTACTTC.

The chain combines TRBV5-1 with TRBJ2-7, with 9 bases matching TRBD2. CDR1 and CDR2 from the germline V gene are SGHRS and YFSETQ. J gave up 9 bases and V 4 bases, and 8 bases lay outside the gene matches. This CDR3 region has 13 residues. The CDR3 region is CASSGAGGEVQYF. The CDR3 nucleotides are TGCGCCAGCAGCGGAGCGGGGGGAGAGGTGCAGTACTTC.

The chain joins TRBV6-1 to TRBJ1-5; the D gene is possibly TRBD1 (5 bases). Trimming left V 0 bases short and J 7 bases short, with 10 bases between. There are 14 residues in the CDR3. CDR1 MNHNS and CDR2 SASEGT come from the germline V gene. The CDR3 DNA reads as TGTGCCAGCAGTGAAGCGGGGGAGCAACAGCCCCAGCATTTT. Protein product: CASSEAGEQQPQHF.

This clone was seen only a few times. This CDR3 is CASSQGGGTTGEQFF. The CDR3 DNA sequence: TGTGCCAGCAGCCAGGGGGGCGGGACTACAGGGGAGCAGTTCTTC. The genes are TRBV7-8 and TRBJ2-1; D may be TRBD1 or TRBD2 (7 bases each). CDR1 and CDR2 from the germline V gene are SGHVS and FQNEAQ. With 5 bases removed from V and 10 bases from J, the gap between germline ends came to 21 bases. CDR3 length: 15 amino acids.

The chain links TRBV5-4 to TRBJ1-2; a weak D match, TRBD1 (5 bases). This CDR3 is built from 15 residues. The V and J ends lost 2 bases and 2 bases respectively, with 13 bases between them. Germline CDR1 and CDR2: SGHNT and YYREEE (reference sequence). CDR3 sequence: CASSLRQPGNYGYTF. The DNA of the CDR3 is TGTGCCAGCAGCTTAAGGCAGCCAGGGAACTATGGCTACACCTTC. The full variable domain, completed using reference TRBV5-4 and TRBJ1-2, is ETGVTQSPTHLIKTRGQQVTLRCSSQSGHNTVSWYQQALGQGPQFIFQYYREEENGRGNFPPRFSGLQFPNYSSELNVNALELDDSALYLCASSLRQPGNYGYTFGSGTRLTVV.